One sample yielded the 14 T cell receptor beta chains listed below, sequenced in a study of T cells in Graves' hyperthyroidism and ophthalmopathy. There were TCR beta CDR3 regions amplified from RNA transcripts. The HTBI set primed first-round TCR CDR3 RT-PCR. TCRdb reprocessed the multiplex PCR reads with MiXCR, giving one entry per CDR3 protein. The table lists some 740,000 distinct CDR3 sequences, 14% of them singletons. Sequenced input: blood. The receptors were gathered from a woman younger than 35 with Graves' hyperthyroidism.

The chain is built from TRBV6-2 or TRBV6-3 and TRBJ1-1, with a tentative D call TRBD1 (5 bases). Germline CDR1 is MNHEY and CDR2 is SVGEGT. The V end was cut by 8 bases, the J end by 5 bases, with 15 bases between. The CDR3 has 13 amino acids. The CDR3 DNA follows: TGTGCCAGCCGAGGGTGGGGCCTTACTGAAGCTTTCTTT. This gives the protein CASRGWGLTEAFF.

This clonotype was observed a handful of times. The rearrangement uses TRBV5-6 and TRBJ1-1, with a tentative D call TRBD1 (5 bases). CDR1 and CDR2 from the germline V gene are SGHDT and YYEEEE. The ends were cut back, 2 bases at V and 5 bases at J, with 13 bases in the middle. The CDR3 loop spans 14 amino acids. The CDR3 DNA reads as TGTGCCAGCAGCTTAGTCTGGGGGGGGACTGAAGCTTTCTTT. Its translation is CASSLVWGGTEAFF. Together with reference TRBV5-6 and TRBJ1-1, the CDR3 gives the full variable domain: DAGVTQSPTHLIKTRGQQVTLRCSPKSGHDTVSWYQQALGQGPQFIFQYYEEEERQRGNFPDRFSGHQFPNYSSELNVNALLLGDSALYLCASSLVWGGTEAFFGQGTRLTVV.

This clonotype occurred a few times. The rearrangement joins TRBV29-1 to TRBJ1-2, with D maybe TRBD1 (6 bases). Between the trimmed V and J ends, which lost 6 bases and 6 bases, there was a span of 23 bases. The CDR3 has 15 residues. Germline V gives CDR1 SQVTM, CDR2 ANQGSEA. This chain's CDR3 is CSVPGGGLLQDGYTF. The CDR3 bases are TGCAGCGTCCCCGGAGGGGGACTTCTCCAGGATGGCTACACCTTC.

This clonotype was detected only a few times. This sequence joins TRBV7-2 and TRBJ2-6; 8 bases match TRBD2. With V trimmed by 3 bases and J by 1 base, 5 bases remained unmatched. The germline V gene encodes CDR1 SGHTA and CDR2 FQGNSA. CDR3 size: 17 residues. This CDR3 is CASSLRGAGSGANVLTF. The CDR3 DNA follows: TGTGCCAGCAGCTTGCGGGGGGCCGGGTCTGGGGCCAACGTCCTGACTTTC.

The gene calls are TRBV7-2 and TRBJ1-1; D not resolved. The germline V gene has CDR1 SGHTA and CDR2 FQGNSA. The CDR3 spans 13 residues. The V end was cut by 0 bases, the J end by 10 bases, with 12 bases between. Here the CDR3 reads CASSLALQSRAFF. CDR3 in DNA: TGTGCCAGCAGCTTAGCGCTCCAGTCCCGAGCTTTCTTT.

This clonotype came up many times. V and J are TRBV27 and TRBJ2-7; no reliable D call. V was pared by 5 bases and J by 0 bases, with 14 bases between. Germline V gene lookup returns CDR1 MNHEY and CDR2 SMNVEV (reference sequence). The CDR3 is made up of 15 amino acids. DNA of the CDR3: TGTGCCAGCAGTATCCTTCTGTCCAACTCCTACGAGCAGTACTTC. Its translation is CASSILLSNSYEQYF.

CDR3 region: CSVEIAGHYTGELFF. As DNA, the CDR3 is TGCAGCGTCGAGATAGCGGGGCATTACACCGGGGAGCTGTTTTTT. This chain connects TRBV29-1 to TRBJ2-2; 8 bases agree with TRBD2. This CDR3 comprises 15 residues. V shed 6 bases, J shed 3 bases, and the junction held 9 bases outside the gene matches. Germline CDR1 SQVTM, CDR2 ANQGSEA.

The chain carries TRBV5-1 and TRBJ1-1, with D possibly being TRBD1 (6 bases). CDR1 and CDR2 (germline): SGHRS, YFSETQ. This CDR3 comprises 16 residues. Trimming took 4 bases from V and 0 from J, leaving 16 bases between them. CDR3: CASSNNQGPLNTEAFF. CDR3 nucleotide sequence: TGCGCCAGCAGCAACAATCAGGGGCCCCTGAACACTGAAGCTTTCTTT. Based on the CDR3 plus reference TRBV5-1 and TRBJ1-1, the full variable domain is KAGVTQTPRYLIKTRGQQVTLSCSPISGHRSVSWYQQTPGQGLQFLFEYFSETQRNKGNFPGRFSGRQFSNSRSEMNVSTLELGDSALYLCASSNNQGPLNTEAFFGQGTRLTVV.

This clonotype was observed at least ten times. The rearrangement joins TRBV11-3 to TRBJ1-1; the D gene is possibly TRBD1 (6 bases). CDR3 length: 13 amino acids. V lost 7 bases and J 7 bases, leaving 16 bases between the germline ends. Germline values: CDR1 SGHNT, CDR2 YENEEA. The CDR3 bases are TGTGCCAGCACCGCCGGGACAAGTGATGAAGCTTTCTTT. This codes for CASTAGTSDEAFF. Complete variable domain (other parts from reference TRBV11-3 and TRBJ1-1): EAGVVQSPRYKIIEKKQPVAFWCNPISGHNTLYWYLQNLGQGPELLIRYENEEAVDDSQLPKDRFSAERLKGVDSTLKIQPAELGDSAVYLCASTAGTSDEAFFGQGTRLTVV.

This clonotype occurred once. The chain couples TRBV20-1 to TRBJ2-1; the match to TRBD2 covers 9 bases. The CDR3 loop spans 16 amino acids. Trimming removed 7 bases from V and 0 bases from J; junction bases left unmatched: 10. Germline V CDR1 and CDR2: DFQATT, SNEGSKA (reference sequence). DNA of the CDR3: TGCAGTGACCCGCCGGGCGGGAGGGTCTCCTACAATGAGCAGTTCTTC. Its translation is CSDPPGGRVSYNEQFF.

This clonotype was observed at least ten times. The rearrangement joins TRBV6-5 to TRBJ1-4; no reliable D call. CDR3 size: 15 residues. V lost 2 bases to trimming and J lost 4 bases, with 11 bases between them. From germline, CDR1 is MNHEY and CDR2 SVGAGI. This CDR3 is CASSYRGGINEKLFF. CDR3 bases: TGTGCCAGCAGTTACCGGGGAGGGATTAATGAAAAACTGTTTTTT.

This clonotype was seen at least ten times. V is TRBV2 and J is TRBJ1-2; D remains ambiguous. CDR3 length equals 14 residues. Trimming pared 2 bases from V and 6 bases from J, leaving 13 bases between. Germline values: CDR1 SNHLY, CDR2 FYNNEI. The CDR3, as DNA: TGTGCCAGCAGTGAAATCTCTGTAGGGCATGGCTACACCTTC. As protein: CASSEISVGHGYTF.

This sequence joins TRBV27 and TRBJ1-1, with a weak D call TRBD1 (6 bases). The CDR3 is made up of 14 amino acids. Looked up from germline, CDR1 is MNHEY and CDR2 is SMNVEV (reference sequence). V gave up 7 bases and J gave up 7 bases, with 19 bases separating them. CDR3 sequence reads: CASKRSGQISEAFF. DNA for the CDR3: TGTGCCAGCAAGAGATCAGGACAGATTAGTGAAGCTTTCTTT.

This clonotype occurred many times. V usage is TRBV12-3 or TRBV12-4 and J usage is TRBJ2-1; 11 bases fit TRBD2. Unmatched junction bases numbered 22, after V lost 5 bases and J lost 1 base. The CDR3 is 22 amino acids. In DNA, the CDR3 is TGTGCCAGCAGTCCCCCCCGACCGGGACTAGCGGACCGCGGGGGATCCTACAATGAGCAGTTCTTC. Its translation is CASSPPRPGLADRGGSYNEQFF.